This passage covers 28 T cell receptor beta chains from one sample sequenced in a study of breast tumors, draining lymph nodes, adjacent tissues. TCRdb re-derived calls from the multiplex PCR reads in MiXCR, one entry per CDR3 protein. Among 66,000 or so distinct CDR3 sequences, 40% to 55% were seen once, and the ten largest hold more than 7.5%. Specimen: breast tumor tissue. These receptors were obtained from a female donor with breast cancer. Some clones in this sample may be carry-over from other donors' samples.

The rearrangement links TRBV20-1 to TRBJ2-5; D possibly corresponds to TRBD2 (7 bases). CDR1 and CDR2 from the germline V gene are DFQATT and SNEGSKA (reference sequence). Trimming removed 6 bases from V and 7 bases from J, with 24 bases in between. The CDR3 loop spans 15 amino acids. In DNA, the CDR3 is TGCAGTGCCCTCAAGCTGCGGGGGCTTGCTGGGACCCAGTACTTC. Its translation is CSALKLRGLAGTQYF.

This clonotype showed up just once. J is TRBJ2-3 and V is TRBV2; D gene unclear. V was trimmed by 8 bases and J by 8 bases, leaving 17 bases between them. The CDR3 covers 13 residues. CDR1 and CDR2 (germline): SNHLY, FYNNEI. The CDR3 nucleotides read TGTGCCAGCCGTGTGGATATGGTGGCTACGCAGTATTTT. Translating it yields CASRVDMVATQYF.

This clonotype showed up just a few times. The J gene is TRBJ1-1, the V gene TRBV5-1; no clear D. CDR3 length: 11 amino acids. Germline CDR1 reads SGHRS; CDR2 reads YFSETQ. V was shortened by 5 bases and J by 2 bases, with 4 bases between the two germline ends. The CDR3 loop is CASRENTEAFF. DNA of the CDR3: TGCGCCAGCAGAGAAAACACTGAAGCTTTCTTT.

The chain uses TRBV7-2 and TRBJ2-5; D is uncertain. V dropped 0 bases and J dropped 5 bases, with 13 bases sitting between them. CDR3 size: 15 residues. The V gene's germline CDR1 is SGHTA and CDR2 FQGNSA. The CDR3 sequence is CASSLAEVGWETQYF. Here the CDR3 DNA reads TGTGCCAGCAGCTTAGCGGAAGTGGGGTGGGAGACCCAGTACTTC.

Note on this clonotype: Its ends do not fully match the called genes, so a read error is possible. The V call is TRBV6-6, the J call TRBJ2-3; unclear D gene. This CDR3 is built from 14 residues. Looked up from germline, CDR1 is MNHNY and CDR2 is SVGAGI (reference sequence). The CDR3 loop is CASSHSDNTDTQYF. For the CDR3, the DNA is TGTGCCAGCAGTCACTCCGACAACACAGATACGCAGTATTTT.

Turning to this clonotype: Because it lacks the conserved phenylalanine or tryptophan at the end, this CDR3 is likely a read error. The rearrangement links TRBV13 to TRBJ2-7; tentatively, D is TRBD1 or TRBD2 (5 bases each). Germline lookup yields CDR1 PRHDT and CDR2 FYEKMQ (reference sequence). The CDR3 spans 15 residues. CDR3 nucleotide sequence: TGTGCCAGCCGCTTAAGATCCCAGGGAGCGTACGAGCAGTACTGT. This encodes CASRLRSQGAYEQYC.

DNA of the CDR3: TGCAGTGCTAGAGAAAGACCGACTAGCGCGAGGGCCATGTCCTACAATGAGCAGTTCTTC. Translation gives CSARERPTSARAMSYNEQFF. This rearrangement joins TRBV20-1 to TRBJ2-1; the match to TRBD2 covers 8 bases. The germline CDR1 and CDR2 sequences are DFQATT and SNEGSKA (reference sequence). This CDR3 comprises 20 residues. The V and J ends lost 0 bases and 1 base, in that order; junction bases with no gene match: 17.

This rearrangement joins TRBV25-1 to TRBJ1-5; maybe TRBD1 (5 bases). The V end was cut by 4 bases, the J end by 7 bases, with 20 bases between. CDR3 length equals 16 residues. CDR1 is MGHDK, CDR2 SYGVNS, per germline. CDR3: CASSASLAGRGQPQHF. CDR3 coding DNA: TGTGCCAGCAGTGCTAGTCTGGCGGGGAGGGGACAGCCCCAGCATTTT.

This clonotype was counted at least ten times. The chain combines TRBV5-6 with TRBJ2-3; D call uncertain. The germline CDR1 and CDR2 sequences are SGHDT and YYEEEE. V dropped 1 base and J dropped 6 bases, with 18 bases sitting between them. This CDR3 spans 16 amino acids. The CDR3 here is CASSLFRTRSTDTQYF. In DNA form, the CDR3 reads TGTGCCAGCAGCTTGTTCCGGACCCGTAGTACGGATACGCAGTATTTT.

V and J are TRBV12-3 or TRBV12-4 and TRBJ1-5, with 10 bases identical to TRBD1. Trimming removed 6 bases from V and 2 bases from J; junction bases left unmatched: 7. The CDR3 sequence is 16 residues long. The CDR3 DNA reads TGTGCCAGCAGAAACGGAGGGACAGGGGGCAATCAGCCCCAGCATTTT. This codes for CASRNGGTGGNQPQHF.

This clonotype was seen repeatedly, ten times or more. The rearrangement uses TRBV5-1 and TRBJ1-3, with D perhaps TRBD1 (6 bases). Deletions cut 0 bases from V and 1 base from J, with 14 bases between. The CDR3 sequence is 17 residues long. Germline V gene data show CDR1 as SGHRS and CDR2 as YFSETQ. The CDR3 DNA is TGCGCCAGCAGCTTGGACGGGGGGGCGCAGTCTGGAAACACCATATATTTT. It codes for CASSLDGGAQSGNTIYF.

The rearrangement links TRBV3-1 to TRBJ2-2; D may be TRBD1 (5 bases). V was clipped by 5 bases and J by 7 bases, with 23 bases between them. CDR1 LGHDT and CDR2 YNNKEL come from the germline V gene (reference sequence). The CDR3 has 17 residues. CDR3 residues: CASSSFDSYYPHGELFF. The CDR3 DNA follows: TGTGCCAGCAGCTCTTTCGACAGCTATTACCCCCACGGGGAGCTGTTTTTT.

Worth noting for this clonotype: A much larger clonotype is one base distant, so this may be a read error. This rearrangement joins TRBV5-4 to TRBJ1-2, with unresolved D. Germline CDR1 SGHNT, CDR2 YYREEE (reference sequence). V lost 4 bases and J lost 4, with 11 bases in between. The CDR3 sequence is 13 residues long. CDR3 loop: CASSQDGTYGYTF. Written as DNA, the CDR3 is TGTGCCAGCAGCCAAGACGGTACCTATGGCTACACCTTC.

On this clonotype itself: This sequence may be a read error, since a much larger clone differs from it by one base. The CDR3 does not end in the conserved phenylalanine or tryptophan, so this is likely a read error. The chain couples TRBV29-1 to TRBJ1-1; 9 nucleotides align to TRBD1. Trimming removed 4 bases from V and 2 bases from J; junction bases left unmatched: 23. The CDR3 has 20 residues. Germline assignment: CDR1 SQVTM and CDR2 ANQGSEA. This CDR3 reads CSVAFYGTGRLRAINTEAFL. The CDR3 DNA is TGCAGCGTTGCCTTTTACGGGACAGGGAGGTTGAGGGCCATTAACACTGAAGCTTTCTTG.

This clonotype was detected a few times. With a much larger clone just one base away, this may be a read error. This chain uses TRBV20-1 with TRBJ2-2; either TRBD1 or TRBD2 may fit D (5 bases each). This CDR3 comprises 13 residues. CDR1 is DFQATT, CDR2 SNEGSKA, per germline (reference sequence). This CDR3 reads CSALTRETGALFF. The CDR3 DNA follows: TGCAGTGCTCTCACCAGAGAGACCGGGGCGCTGTTTTTT.

V is TRBV9 and J is TRBJ1-2; 10 nucleotides line up with TRBD1. Germline CDR1 SGDLS, CDR2 YYNGEE. V gave up 3 bases and J gave up 4 bases; unmatched junction bases: 3. This CDR3 spans 14 amino acids. The CDR3 reads CASSGQGAGYGYTF. In DNA form, the CDR3 reads TGTGCCAGCAGCGGACAGGGGGCGGGCTATGGCTACACCTTC.

The genes are TRBV19 and TRBJ1-2; the D gene is possibly TRBD1 (5 bases). CDR1 and CDR2 from the germline V gene are LNHDA and SQIVND (reference sequence). V dropped 4 bases and J dropped 2 bases, with 11 bases sitting between them. This CDR3 has 14 residues. CDR3 DNA sequence: TGTGCCAGTAGTACCCGATCAGGGAACTATGGCTACACCTTC. Translating gives CASSTRSGNYGYTF.

For this clonotype: This may be a read error, as it is one base from a much larger clone. CDR3 nucleotides: TGCAGTGCCACCCTTTGGTTGGGCACTGAAGCTCTCTTT. Its translation is CSATLWLGTEALF. The V and J genes are TRBV20-1 and TRBJ1-1; D is undetermined. From germline, CDR1 is DFQATT and CDR2 SNEGSKA (reference sequence). This CDR3 is built from 13 residues.

In this sample, this clonotype turned up many times. This rearrangement joins TRBV20-1 to TRBJ1-4, with 7 bases aligning to TRBD1. The length of the CDR3 is 16 residues. V gave up 6 bases and J gave up 0 bases; unmatched junction bases: 10. CDR1 is DFQATT, CDR2 SNEGSKA, per germline (reference sequence). This CDR3 is CSAEQTGSATNEKLFF. CDR3 DNA sequence: TGCAGTGCGGAACAGACAGGGTCTGCAACTAATGAAAAACTGTTTTTT.

The chain combines TRBV29-1 with TRBJ1-6; weak D call: TRBD1 (6 bases). Germline assignment: CDR1 SQVTM and CDR2 ANQGSEA. Trimming pared 2 bases from V and 8 bases from J, leaving 13 bases between. CDR3 length: 14 residues. CDR3: CSVEQGTGDSPLHF. DNA of the CDR3: TGCAGCGTTGAACAGGGGACGGGTGATTCACCCCTCCACTTT.

This clonotype was seen at least ten times. The V and J genes are TRBV7-2 and TRBJ2-1, with D perhaps TRBD2 (6 bases). Deletions cut 1 base from V and 8 bases from J, with 15 bases between. This CDR3 is built from 15 residues. Germline CDR1 and CDR2: SGHTA and FQGNSA. The CDR3 sequence is CASSLVPGEGYEQFF. CDR3 nucleotides: TGTGCCAGCAGCTTAGTTCCGGGAGAGGGGTATGAGCAGTTCTTC.

With regard to this clonotype: The junction differs from germline at one of its ends, possibly a read error. The V call is TRBV27, the J call TRBJ2-3; 12 bases are a match to TRBD2. CDR1 is MNHEY, CDR2 SMNVEV, per germline (reference sequence). The CDR3 is 16 amino acids. CDR3 in amino acids: CAGSSRLAGGTDTQYF. As DNA, the CDR3 is TGTGCCGGCAGTTCGAGACTAGCGGGGGGCACAGATACGCAGTATTTT.

About this clonotype itself: The junction differs from germline at one of its ends, possibly a read error. The genes are TRBV5-6 and TRBJ2-2; 9 positions agree with TRBD2. This CDR3 spans 16 amino acids. Germline V CDR1 and CDR2: SGHDT, YYEEEE. The CDR3 loop is CASSWGGSGSTGELFF. The CDR3 region has the DNA TGTGCCAGCAGCTGGGGCGGTAGCGGGAGCACCGGGGAGCTGTTTTTC.

The chain is built from TRBV11-2 and TRBJ1-1; D is unclear. Trimming stripped 0 bases from V and 8 bases from J, with 10 bases between. Germline loops: CDR1 SGHAT, CDR2 FQNNGV. This CDR3 contains 13 residues. The CDR3, as DNA: TGTGCCAGCAGCTTAGATCAAGCCAGGGAAGCTTTCTTT. It specifies CASSLDQAREAFF.

The V gene is TRBV29-1, the J gene TRBJ2-1; D may be TRBD2 (6 bases). The germline V gene has CDR1 SQVTM and CDR2 ANQGSEA. With 0 bases removed from V and 7 bases from J, the gap between germline ends came to 16 bases. This CDR3 has 15 residues. The CDR3 sequence is CSVEDPDRGLNEQFF. CDR3 DNA sequence: TGCAGCGTTGAAGACCCCGACCGGGGGTTAAATGAGCAGTTCTTC.

Regarding this clonotype: The junction and the germline gene differ at one end; a read error may be behind it. The chain joins TRBV11-2 to TRBJ1-4, with 10 bases that match TRBD1. The CDR3 spans 19 residues. Germline V lookup: CDR1 SGHAT, CDR2 FQNNGV. The CDR3 DNA reads TGTGCCAGCAGCTTAATCGGGACAGGGGAGCATCCGCCTCATGAGAAACTGTTTTTT. It specifies CASSLIGTGEHPPHEKLFF.

This clonotype came up many times. The chain combines TRBV20-1 with TRBJ1-6; D remains ambiguous. The CDR3 is 18 amino acids. Trimming pared 1 base from V and 3 bases from J, leaving 19 bases between. CDR1 DFQATT and CDR2 SNEGSKA come from the germline V gene (reference sequence). The CDR3 coding sequence is TGCAGTGCTAGAGCCGGCCCGTCAACCATGAACTATAATTCACCCCTCCACTTT. This codes for CSARAGPSTMNYNSPLHF.

With respect to this clonotype: A much larger clone differs by one base, so this may be a read error. The chain uses TRBV3-1 and TRBJ2-2, with D possibly being TRBD1 or TRBD2 (6 bases each). CDR3 length: 15 amino acids. Germline V lookup: CDR1 LGHDT, CDR2 YNNKEL (reference sequence). CDR3: CASSPGGPGTGELVF. CDR3 sequence (DNA): TGTGCCAGCAGCCCTGGGGGGCCTGGGACCGGGGAGCTGGTTTTT.